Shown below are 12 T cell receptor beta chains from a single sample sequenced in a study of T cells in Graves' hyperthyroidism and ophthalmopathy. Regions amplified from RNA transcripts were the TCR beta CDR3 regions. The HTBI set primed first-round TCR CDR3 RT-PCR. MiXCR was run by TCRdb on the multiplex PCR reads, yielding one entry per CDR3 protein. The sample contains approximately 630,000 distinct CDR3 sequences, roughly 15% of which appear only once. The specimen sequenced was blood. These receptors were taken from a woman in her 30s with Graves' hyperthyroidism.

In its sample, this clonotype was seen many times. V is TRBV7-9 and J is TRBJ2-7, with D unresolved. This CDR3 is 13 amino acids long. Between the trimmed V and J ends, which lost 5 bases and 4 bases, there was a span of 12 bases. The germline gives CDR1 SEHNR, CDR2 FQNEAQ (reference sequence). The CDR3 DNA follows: TGTGCCAGCAGCCATGCGACTGAGTACGAGCAGTACTTC. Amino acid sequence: CASSHATEYEQYF.

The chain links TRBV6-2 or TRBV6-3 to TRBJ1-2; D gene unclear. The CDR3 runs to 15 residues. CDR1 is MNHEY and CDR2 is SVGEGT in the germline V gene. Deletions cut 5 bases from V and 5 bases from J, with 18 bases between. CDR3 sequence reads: CASSPSSPVKYGYTF. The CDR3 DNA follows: TGTGCCAGCAGTCCCTCCTCGCCGGTTAAGTATGGCTACACCTTC.

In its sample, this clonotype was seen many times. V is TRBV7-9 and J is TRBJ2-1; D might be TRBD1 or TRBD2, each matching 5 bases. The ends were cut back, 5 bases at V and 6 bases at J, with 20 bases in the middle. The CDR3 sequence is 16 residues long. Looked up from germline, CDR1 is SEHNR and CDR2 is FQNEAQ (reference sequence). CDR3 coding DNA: TGTGCCAGCAGCCTCTCCCCGGGGCTCGACTTCAATGAGCAGTTCTTC. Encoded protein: CASSLSPGLDFNEQFF.

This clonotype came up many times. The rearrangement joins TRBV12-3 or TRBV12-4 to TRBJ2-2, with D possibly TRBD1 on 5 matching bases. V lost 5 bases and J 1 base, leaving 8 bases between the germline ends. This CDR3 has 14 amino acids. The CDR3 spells CASSETENTGELFF. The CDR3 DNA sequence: TGTGCCAGCAGTGAGACAGAGAACACCGGGGAGCTGTTTTTT.

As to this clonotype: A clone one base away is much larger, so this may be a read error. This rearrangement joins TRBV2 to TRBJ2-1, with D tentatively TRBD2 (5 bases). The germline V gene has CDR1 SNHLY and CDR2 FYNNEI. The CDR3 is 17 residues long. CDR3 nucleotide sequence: TGTGCCAGCAGTGAAAGGTCTAGGACGCCCCTCGGGAATGAGCAGTCCTTC. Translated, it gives CASSERSRTPLGNEQSF.

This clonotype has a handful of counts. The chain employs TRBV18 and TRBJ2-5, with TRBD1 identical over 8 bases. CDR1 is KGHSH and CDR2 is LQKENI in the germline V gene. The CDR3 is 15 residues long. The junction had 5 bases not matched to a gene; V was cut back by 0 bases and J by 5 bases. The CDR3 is CASSPPSDRGETQYF. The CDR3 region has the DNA TGTGCCAGCTCACCACCATCTGACAGGGGTGAGACCCAGTACTTC.

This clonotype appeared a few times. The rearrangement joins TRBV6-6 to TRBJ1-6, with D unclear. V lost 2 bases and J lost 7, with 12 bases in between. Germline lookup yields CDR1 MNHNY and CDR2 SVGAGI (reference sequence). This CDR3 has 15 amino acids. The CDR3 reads CASSYGQALNSPLHF. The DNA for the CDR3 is TGTGCCAGCAGTTACGGGCAGGCCTTAAATTCACCCCTCCACTTT.

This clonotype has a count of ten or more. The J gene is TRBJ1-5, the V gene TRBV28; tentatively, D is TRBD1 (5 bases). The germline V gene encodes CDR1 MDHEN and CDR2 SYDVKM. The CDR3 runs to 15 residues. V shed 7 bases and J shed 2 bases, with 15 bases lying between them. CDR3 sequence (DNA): TGTGCCAGCAACCGATGGGGGGGTCGCAATCAGCCCCAGCATTTT. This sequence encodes CASNRWGGRNQPQHF.

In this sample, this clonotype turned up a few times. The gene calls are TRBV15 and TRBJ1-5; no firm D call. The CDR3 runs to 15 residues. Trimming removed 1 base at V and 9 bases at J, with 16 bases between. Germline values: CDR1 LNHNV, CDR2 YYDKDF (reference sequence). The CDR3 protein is CATSRGTSVVMPQHF. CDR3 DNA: TGTGCCACCAGCAGAGGGACCTCCGTAGTGATGCCCCAGCATTTT.

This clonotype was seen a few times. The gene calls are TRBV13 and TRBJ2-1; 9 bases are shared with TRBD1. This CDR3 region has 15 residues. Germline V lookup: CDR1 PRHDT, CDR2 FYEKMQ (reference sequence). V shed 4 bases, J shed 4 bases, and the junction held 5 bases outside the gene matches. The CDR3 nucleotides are TGTGCCAGCAGCTCAAAAGGGACAGGGTACAATGAGCAGTTCTTC. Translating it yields CASSSKGTGYNEQFF.

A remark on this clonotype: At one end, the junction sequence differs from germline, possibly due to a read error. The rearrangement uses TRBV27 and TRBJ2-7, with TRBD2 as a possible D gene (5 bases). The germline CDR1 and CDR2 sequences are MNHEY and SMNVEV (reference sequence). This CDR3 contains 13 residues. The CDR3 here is CTSRRKLAYEQYF. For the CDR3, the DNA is TGTACCAGCAGGAGAAAACTAGCCTACGAGCAGTACTTC.

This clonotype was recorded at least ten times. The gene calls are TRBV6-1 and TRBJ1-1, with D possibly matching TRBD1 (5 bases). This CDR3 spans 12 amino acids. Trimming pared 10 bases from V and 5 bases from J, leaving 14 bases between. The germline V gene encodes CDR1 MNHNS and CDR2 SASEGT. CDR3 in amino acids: CATSRGRTEAFF. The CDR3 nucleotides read TGTGCCACGTCCCGGGGGAGGACTGAAGCTTTCTTT.